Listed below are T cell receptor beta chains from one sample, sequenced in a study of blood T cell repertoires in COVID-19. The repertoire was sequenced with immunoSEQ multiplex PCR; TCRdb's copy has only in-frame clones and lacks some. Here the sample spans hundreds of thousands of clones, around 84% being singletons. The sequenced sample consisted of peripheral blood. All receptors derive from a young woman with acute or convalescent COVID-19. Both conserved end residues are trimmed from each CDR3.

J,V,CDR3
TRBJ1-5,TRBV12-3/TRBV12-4,ASSFQTYQPQH
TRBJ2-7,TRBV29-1,SVGTGLFEQY
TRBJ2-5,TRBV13,ASSGDRAQETQY
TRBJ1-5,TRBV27,ASSSQRSDSDQPQH
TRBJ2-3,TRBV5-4,ASSLPLGDTQY
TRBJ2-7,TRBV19,ASSIFWGQGFHEQY
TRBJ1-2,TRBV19,ASSPPPGQRTYGYT
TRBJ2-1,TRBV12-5,ASGPQGAYNEQF
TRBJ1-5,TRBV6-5,ASRTGYSNQPQH
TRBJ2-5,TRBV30,AWTTGYGETQY
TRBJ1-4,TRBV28,ASSLFGTRSREKLF
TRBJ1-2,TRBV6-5,ASTKGTAYGYT
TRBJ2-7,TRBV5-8,ASPPYEQY
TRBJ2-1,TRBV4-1,ASSQAGISERDEQF
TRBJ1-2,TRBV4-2,ASIRTGANYGYT
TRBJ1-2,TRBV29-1,SVEGTAYGYT
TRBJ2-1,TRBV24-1,ATSGGPSSYNEQF
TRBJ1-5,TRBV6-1,ASSELKRGGAAQH
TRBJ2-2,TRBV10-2,ASSGRGRALGTGELF
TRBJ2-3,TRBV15,ATSRAAGSADTQY
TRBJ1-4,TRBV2,ASSPSGGINEKLF
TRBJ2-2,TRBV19,ASTSWGGAGTGELF
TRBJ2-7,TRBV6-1,ASSERIADSYEQY
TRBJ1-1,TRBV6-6,ASSYSSTGAEAF
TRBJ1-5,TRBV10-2,ASRADRVYNQPQH
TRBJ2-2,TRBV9,ASSAIAGAGELF
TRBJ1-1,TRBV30,AWSQAGGGRNTEAF
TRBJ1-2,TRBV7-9,ASSLATEQDNYGYT